Sequencing of this T cell receptor (beta chain) was carried out in a study of cytomegalovirus exposure and HLA in healthy donors (dated by TCRdb to 2016 to 2017). With respect to the entire study: In an earlier analysis of under 600 of the donors, 276 Gb of sequence data and approximately 100 million unique TCR beta sequences from roughly 200 million T cells were reported. A later analysis re-analyzed previously published TCR beta repertoires from 500 to 700 donors and added high-resolution HLA genotyping to study TCR occurrence patterns. In a later genetic analysis, genome-wide SNP genotypes for about three fifths of the roughly 670 donors were used, and that subset was treated as a discovery cohort. Besides the first cohort of more than 650 subjects, a separate validation cohort made up of over a hundred different subjects was used. Because of strong linkage in the cohort, roughly five DR-DQ haplotypes were treated as single units for association and clustering. Class I and class II HLA loci were covered by the typing at four-digit resolution. In an earlier analysis of 587 of the donors, high-throughput TCR beta sequencing was used to judge whether each TCR beta V gene segment behaved as functional or pseudogenic. Every discovery cohort repertoire had been produced on one sequencing platform. An early release that covered about 600 HLA-typed donors contained about 300 gigabases of sequencing data and tens of millions of unique TCR sequences. Typing coverage differed by locus: A, B, C, DRB1 and DQB1 were typed in about 629-640 donors, DQA1 in 522, DPA1 in some 610, and DPB1 in just under 490. Among the roughly 400 genotyped donors, around 81% belonged to the genetic ancestry cluster associated with self-reported Caucasian donors. The study aimed to test whether signatures of past pathogen exposure could be identified by cataloging public T cell receptors. Donor age, sex, ethnicity and CMV serostatus were compiled together with the repertoire data. The study used immunosequencing to profile the T cell repertoires of some 600 subjects and linked those repertoires to cytomegalovirus serostatus. The study combined high-throughput TCR immunosequencing, statistical association of individual TCRs with disease status, and machine learning to predict cytomegalovirus infection status. Among some 400 genotyped donors of the cohort, an average of around 220,000 unique TCR beta nucleotide sequences was sequenced per donor, of which about 18% were non-productive. Rather than using new phenotypic data, the later analysis identified candidate immune exposures from TCR beta sequences and from how often those sequences occurred across donors.

This clone was detected only a few times. The specificity of this receptor is unknown. Base qualities are missing; no much larger clone stands one base away. Taken from the germline V gene, the CDR1 and CDR2 loops are MDHEN and SYDVKM. Unmatched junction bases come to 7, with V trimmed by 5 bases and J by 7 bases. The CDR3 has 15 amino acids, counting the end cysteine and phenylalanine. Of all the DNA, just the CDR3 is kept, 45 bases in frame from base 1. Here is what the overall study found, with its caveats: A later analysis reported that several top co-occurrence clusters appeared linked to parvovirus B19, influenza, CMV and Epstein-Barr virus. CMV serostatus was the only immune exposure information available for the cohort. According to a later analysis, most CMV-associated TCR beta chains appeared to be HLA-restricted, and the HLA associations seemed to be driven largely by CMV exposure. According to a later analysis, TCR association rates differed among HLA loci, with DRB1 alleles showing the most associated TCRs and HLA-C alleles showing the fewest. The earlier analysis of nearly 600 of the donors excluded roughly 17 rarely observed V segments, including chromosome 9 orphons, because counts were too low. While some public TCRs were present in many individuals, most TCR sequences turned up only very rarely across donors. A further reported finding was that TCR beta sequences accurately predicted the HLA-A and HLA-B alleles for most subjects in the first cohort. A later analysis found that HLA-associated TCR beta chains were more clonally expanded and had lower generation probabilities than equally common non-associated chains. Because some donors lacked HLA typing at each locus, the association tests relied only on the typed subset. A cluster of highly shared sequence variants was judged likely to be a technical artifact of the sequencing pipeline. Strong co-occurrence of HLA alleles, especially DR and DQ, made assigning TCR associations to individual alleles difficult. Because the 87-base-pair reads could not distinguish some IMGT-functional V segments, including TRBV6-2 and TRBV6-3, those segments were excluded. Correlated functional status among segregating V segments might reflect linkage disequilibrium, but an unknown experimental factor could not be ruled out. An earlier analysis of some 560 of the donors showed that most TCR beta V segments appeared in productive rearrangements either about 87% or about 30% of the time, which broadly matched IMGT annotations. Presence/absence analyses assumed roughly uniform sequencing depth across donors, an assumption that may not hold. According to the authors, the approach could potentially be generalized to other disease states and immunological phenotypes. According to a later genetic analysis, donors in an Asian-associated ancestry cluster had fewer N-insertions in productive TCRs than the approximately 630-donor mean. At a false discovery rate of 0.05, a later analysis linked 16,951 TCR beta sequences to specific HLA alleles. A later genetic analysis associated a missense DCLRE1C variant with V-gene and J-gene trimming of TCR beta chains, and an independent cohort replicated the association. A few of the identified cytomegalovirus-associated TCR beta chains were confirmed in vitro to be specific for cytomegalovirus antigens. In the study, approximately 160 TCR beta chains were listed as associated with cytomegalovirus. The classifier was reported to diagnose cytomegalovirus status with high specificity and sensitivity in both the original and validation cohorts. In this cohort, only TCR beta chains were sequenced, and detectable features were limited by the absence of alpha or paired-chain data.

The cohort was made up of hundreds of healthy bone marrow donors. At the time of sampling, every cohort member was nominally healthy, though immune exposures that went unrecorded were likely present. The donor tested CMV seronegative, placing the donor among the 350 to 400 seronegative members of the cohort. Each donor provided a peripheral blood sample, and peripheral blood mononuclear cells were used for TCR beta sequencing. The Qiagen DNeasy Blood Extraction Kit was used to extract genomic DNA from the blood cell samples. Libraries were built with the immunoSEQ multiplex PCR assay. For the multiplex PCR, a mixture combining 60 forward primers for TCR Vbeta segments and 13 reverse primers for TCR Jbeta segments was used. A multiplex PCR assay on genomic DNA amplified the CDR3 region of rearranged TCR beta genes. The Illumina HiSeq System was used to sequence the amplified TCR beta libraries as 87-base-pair reads. As for the authors' bioinformatics: In a later analysis, about 80 million unique TCR beta chains were counted across the approximately 640 repertoires, and roughly 11 million of these chains were shared by at least two donors. To remove PCR and sequencing errors, raw reads were error-corrected and collapsed into unique sequences using a nearest-neighbor algorithm that merged closely related sequences. CDR3 sequences were aligned to IMGT reference sequences to assign V, D and J gene segments. For a sequence to be retained, a match of at least six nucleotides to both a V gene segment and a J gene segment was required. Rearrangements were classified as productive when the CDR3 lacked stop codons and remained in frame with V and J, and all other rearrangements were classified as non-productive. Following IMGT convention, CDR3 was defined as the stretch from the second conserved V-encoded cysteine to the conserved J-encoded phenylalanine. The earlier analysis of 587 of the donors excluded any sequence lacking an unambiguous match to a single V gene segment. In an earlier analysis of 500 to 750 of the donors, V segments were called functional above 56.7% productive rearrangements and were called segregating when the between-donor standard deviation exceeded 5%. A statistical classification framework was developed to diagnose cytomegalovirus status using the catalog of TCR beta chain sequences. V and J gene assignment, in a later analysis, came from comparing TCR nucleotide sequences with IMGT/GENE-DB human TR gene sequences. A later analysis assigned CDR3 sequences and most-parsimonious VDJ recombination scenarios with the TCRdist pipeline. In a later analysis, each TCR beta chain was defined by its CDR3 amino acid sequence together with its V-gene family, and reads lacking a unique V-gene family were excluded. In a later analysis, nearly 600 highly shared, low-generation-probability nucleotide sequences were removed to address suspected cross-contamination and a sequencing artifact. In a later analysis, a clonal expansion index was calculated for each public chain from normalized within-repertoire ranks of inferred template counts. A later analysis computed generation probabilities with a VDJ recombination model fitted to out-of-frame rearrangements, and checked the results against IGoR. In a later analysis, TCR-TCR, TCR-HLA and TCR-CMV co-occurrence was scored with hypergeometric tests, and a repertoire-size bias correction was applied to TCR pairs. A later analysis estimated false discovery rates by permuting HLA or CMV assignments 20 times. A later analysis grouped co-occurring TCRs with DBSCAN, adding TCRdist sequence similarity when clustering within HLA-allele-positive subsets. For co-occurrence clustering, repertoires with fewer than 30,000 or more than 120,000 public chains were excluded, along with 5 or 6 repertoires with anomalous nucleotide sharing. The immuneACCESS repertoire file appears here via TCRdb, limited to in-frame rearrangements. These files lack a portion of the clones; in checked studies, under half of the deficit traces to unresolved V genes, and the cause of the others is not known. The V and J calls and clone size are taken from that table; D and trimming were inferred from the DNA. Across this sample there are roughly 190,000 clones, with approximately 90% seen only once. The top ten hold around 0.98% of the sample.

This TCR derives from a boy aged 2-9 years in good health and CMV-seronegative. What was sequenced was PBMCs. The sequence joins TRBV28 to TRBJ2-3; 12 nucleotides in the junction match TRBD2. The bases read TGTGCCAGCAGTATCCTACTAGCGGGAGGTAATACGCAGTATTTT. Its product reads: CASSILLAGGNTQYF.